This TCR beta chain was found in a study of blood T cell repertoires in COVID-19. Study at large: PBMCs, B-cell-depleted T cells, or T cells were the source of the cDNA or gDNA that made up the material.

This clone showed up just a few times. Profiled with immunoSEQ multiplex PCR; TCRdb holds only in-frame clones, not every one. Altogether under 150,000 clones are present, approximately 86% being singletons, with the ten largest covering 2.5% to 3%. Germline-derived CDR1 and CDR2 are MGHRA and YSYEKL. V was trimmed by 3 bases and J by 4 bases, leaving 9 bases between them. This CDR3 is 14 amino acids long. The sequence was collected from a woman between 40 and 55 years old with active or convalescent COVID-19. V and J are TRBV4-1 and TRBJ1-4; D ambiguous. Sequenced material: peripheral blood. The CDR3 is CASSQTAGNEKLFF. CDR3 coding DNA: TGCGCCAGCAGCCAGACGGCGGGTAATGAAAAACTGTTTTTT.